This T cell receptor beta chain was documented in a study of spatial heterogeneity in lung cancer. Study-wide background: The study observed each unique TCR and UMI combination more than ten times on average in raw reads.

This clonotype occurred many times. Sample time point: sample taken at primary tumor resection. A total of 72 untreated early-stage non-small cell lung cancer patients served as donors. MiXCR, run by TCRdb on the 5' RACE reads, gives a single entry per CDR3 protein. The sample gives thousands of distinct CDR3 sequences, roughly 9.2% of which show up once; roughly 44% is in the top ten. Sequenced material: PBMCs, taken at surgery. The sequence came from a male donor with early-stage non-small cell lung cancer.

CDR3 nucleotides: TGTGCCAGCAGCTTAGATGTCCCGGAGCACCAAGAGACCCAGTACTTC. Its translation is CASSLDVPEHQETQYF. The J gene is TRBJ2-5, the V gene TRBV11-3, with D unclear. CDR1 and CDR2 from the germline V gene are SGHNT and YENEEA. V gave up 0 bases and J gave up 0 bases, with 11 bases separating them. The CDR3 length is 16 residues.